These 25 T cell receptor beta chains were all obtained from the same sample, sequenced in a study of cytomegalovirus exposure and HLA in healthy donors. PCR primers comprised 60 Vbeta and 13 Jbeta primers. Measured with immunoSEQ multiplex PCR; TCRdb has only the in-frame clones, and not every one. The table includes 150,000 to 200,000 clones, approximately 82% detected once. The sequencing input was PBMCs. These TCRs come from a young woman in good health and CMV-seropositive.

This chain links TRBV5-1 with TRBJ2-5, with 7 bases lining up with TRBD1. CDR1 is SGHRS and CDR2 is YFSETQ in the germline V gene. V shed 5 bases, J shed 1 base, and the junction held 5 bases outside the gene matches. CDR3 length equals 14 residues. This CDR3 is CASRTGLTQETQYF. DNA for the CDR3: TGCGCCAGCAGGACAGGGCTCACCCAAGAGACCCAGTACTTC. Filled out from reference TRBV5-1 and TRBJ2-5, the complete variable domain reads KAGVTQTPRYLIKTRGQQVTLSCSPISGHRSVSWYQQTPGQGLQFLFEYFSETQRNKGNFPGRFSGRQFSNSRSEMNVSTLELGDSALYLCASRTGLTQETQYFGPGTRLLVL.

This chain links TRBV7-8 with TRBJ1-3; no definite D call. Germline-derived CDR1 and CDR2 are SGHVS and FQNEAQ. There are 14 residues in the CDR3. V lost 1 base to trimming and J lost 4 bases, with 8 bases between them. The CDR3 reads CASSLGPSGNTIYF. The DNA for the CDR3 is TGTGCCAGCAGCTTAGGGCCGTCCGGAAACACCATATATTTT.

The chain uses TRBV7-2 and TRBJ2-7, with D possibly TRBD1 on 6 matching bases. V lost 0 bases and J lost 3, with 12 bases in between. Germline V gene data show CDR1 as SGHTA and CDR2 as FQGNSA. CDR3 size: 15 residues. The CDR3 sequence is CASSLALGANYEQYF. The CDR3 DNA reads as TGTGCCAGCAGCTTAGCGCTGGGGGCGAACTACGAGCAGTACTTC.

The rearrangement uses TRBV6-1 and TRBJ1-5, with D perhaps matching TRBD1 (6 bases). This CDR3 spans 14 amino acids. Looked up from germline, CDR1 is MNHNS and CDR2 is SASEGT. V was clipped by 6 bases and J by 7 bases, with 16 bases between them. The CDR3 sequence: CASRDYQGRQPQHF. The CDR3 bases are TGTGCCAGCAGAGATTATCAGGGGAGACAGCCCCAGCATTTT.

The chain has TRBV6-5 and TRBJ1-5, with 9 nucleotides matching TRBD1. Germline V gives CDR1 MNHEY, CDR2 SVGAGI. J lost 14 bases, V lost 5 bases, and 7 bases had no gene match. CDR3 length: 12 residues. The chain's CDR3 is CASSRTGAHKHF. The CDR3 DNA reads TGTGCCAGCAGTCGGACAGGGGCCCACAAGCATTTT.

This rearrangement joins TRBV6-1 to TRBJ2-7; 13 nucleotides agree with TRBD2. Germline V gene sequence: CDR1 MNHNS, CDR2 SASEGT. This CDR3 contains 15 residues. With V trimmed by 6 bases and J by 2 bases, 4 bases remained unmatched. The CDR3 protein is CASRLGLAGPYEQYF. In nucleotides, the CDR3 is TGTGCCAGCAGACTGGGACTAGCGGGGCCCTACGAGCAGTACTTC.

The chain employs TRBV9 and TRBJ2-1; 10 bases are shared with TRBD1. Germline loops: CDR1 SGDLS, CDR2 YYNGEE. There are 18 residues in the CDR3. J was trimmed by 3 bases and V by 3 bases; bases with no gene match: 12. The CDR3 nucleotides read TGTGCCAGCAGCGCGGAGGGCGGGACAGGGGACTACTACAATGAGCAGTTCTTC. It codes for CASSAEGGTGDYYNEQFF.

This clone has a handful of counts. V gene TRBV30 combines with J gene TRBJ1-1, with TRBD1 matching over 7 bases. The CDR3 is made up of 11 amino acids. Germline V lookup: CDR1 GTSNPN, CDR2 SVGIG (reference sequence). After removal of 4 bases from V and 6 bases from J, the junction contained 2 bases not matched to a gene. The CDR3 sequence is CAWTGTAEAFF. The CDR3 DNA sequence: TGTGCCTGGACCGGGACAGCTGAAGCTTTCTTT.

The V call is TRBV6-5, the J call TRBJ1-2; a weak D match, TRBD1 (6 bases). V lost 2 bases to trimming and J lost 1 base, with 11 bases between them. CDR3 size: 15 residues. CDR1 is MNHEY, CDR2 SVGAGI, per germline. The CDR3 spells CASSYGAGDNYGYTF. The CDR3 DNA is TGTGCCAGCAGTTACGGCGCAGGGGATAACTATGGCTACACCTTC.

V usage is TRBV9 and J usage is TRBJ1-2, with D perhaps matching TRBD1 (5 bases). Trimming stripped 1 base from V and 3 bases from J, with 13 bases between. Looked up from germline, CDR1 is SGDLS and CDR2 is YYNGEE. CDR3 size: 15 residues. The CDR3 spells CASSVLGRAHYGYTF. For the CDR3, the DNA is TGTGCCAGCAGCGTACTGGGCAGGGCCCACTATGGCTACACCTTC.

This clone was counted a few times. The V call is TRBV14, the J call TRBJ1-2; 8 bases line up with TRBD1. This CDR3 region has 14 residues. J lost 4 bases, V lost 6 bases, and 7 bases had no gene match. CDR1 and CDR2 from the germline V gene are SGHDN and FVKESK. In DNA, the CDR3 is TGTGCCAGCAGGAAGTCAGGGGGCTCCTATGGCTACACCTTC. Protein: CASRKSGGSYGYTF.

The chain couples TRBV6-5 to TRBJ2-5, with 10 bases identical to TRBD1. The trim removed 2 bases at V and 3 bases at J, leaving 6 bases unmatched. Germline CDR1 and CDR2: MNHEY and SVGAGI. The CDR3 totals 16 residues. CDR3 residues: CASSYPPGTGEETQYF. CDR3 DNA sequence: TGTGCCAGCAGTTACCCTCCCGGGACAGGGGAAGAGACCCAGTACTTC.

The J gene is TRBJ2-3, the V gene TRBV27; unclear D gene. The germline V gene has CDR1 MNHEY and CDR2 SMNVEV (reference sequence). The CDR3 has 11 amino acids. V dropped 8 bases and J dropped 3 bases, with 6 bases sitting between them. The CDR3 protein is CASARTDTQYF. CDR3 DNA sequence: TGTGCCAGCGCCCGGACAGATACGCAGTATTTT.

The chain recombines TRBV2 with TRBJ1-5, with D uncertain. The V gene's germline CDR1 is SNHLY and CDR2 FYNNEI. V lost 5 bases and J lost 4, with 9 bases in between. This CDR3 has 13 amino acids. CDR3 region: CASSLIENQPQHF. CDR3 in DNA: TGTGCCAGCAGTTTAATAGAGAATCAGCCCCAGCATTTT.

This rearrangement joins TRBV6-5 to TRBJ2-5; weak D call: TRBD1 (5 bases). This CDR3 spans 13 amino acids. Germline V CDR1 and CDR2: MNHEY, SVGAGI. Trimming took off 5 bases at V and 5 bases at J, with 12 bases between the two ends. CDR3 DNA: TGTGCCAGCAGTATCGGCAGGGTGGAGACCCAGTACTTC. Its translation: CASSIGRVETQYF.

The rearrangement uses TRBV7-9 and TRBJ2-3; 9 bases are shared with TRBD1. The CDR3 consists of 14 residues. Per the germline V gene, CDR1 is SEHNR and CDR2 is FQNEAQ (reference sequence). The V and J ends lost 5 bases and 6 bases, in that order; junction bases with no gene match: 6. CDR3 region: CASSKGQGMDTQYF. The DNA for the CDR3 is TGTGCCAGCAGCAAGGGACAGGGAATGGATACGCAGTATTTT.

This clone was counted a few times. The gene calls are TRBV20-1 and TRBJ1-1; 7 bases line up with TRBD1. The CDR3 is 11 residues long. The V gene end was trimmed by 5 bases and the J gene end by 6 bases; junction bases not matched to a gene: 3. Germline lookup yields CDR1 DFQATT and CDR2 SNEGSKA (reference sequence). For the CDR3, the DNA is TGCAGTGCTGCAGGGGGTCCTGAAGCTTTCTTT. Its protein product is CSAAGGPEAFF.

This sequence joins TRBV14 and TRBJ2-5, with 9 bases matching TRBD2. Germline-derived CDR1 and CDR2 are SGHDN and FVKESK. The CDR3 is 15 amino acids. Unmatched junction bases numbered 3, after V lost 4 bases and J lost 0 bases. CDR3 nucleotide sequence: TGTGCCAGCAGCCTAAGCGGGGGGTACCAAGAGACCCAGTACTTC. Its translation: CASSLSGGYQETQYF.

The V call is TRBV5-4, the J call TRBJ2-5; 10 bases line up with TRBD2. Germline values: CDR1 SGHNT, CDR2 YYREEE (reference sequence). The V and J ends lost 3 bases and 3 bases, in that order; junction bases with no gene match: 8. The CDR3 runs to 16 residues. DNA of the CDR3: TGTGCCAGCAGCTCTCAAAGCGGGGGGGAAAAAGAGACCCAGTACTTC. Its protein is CASSSQSGGEKETQYF.

The chain recombines TRBV7-2 with TRBJ1-2; tentatively, D is TRBD1 (5 bases). CDR1 SGHTA and CDR2 FQGNSA come from the germline V gene. This CDR3 is 13 amino acids long. V shed 7 bases and J shed 3 bases, with 12 bases lying between them. In DNA, the CDR3 is TGTGCCAGCAACGATGGGGCTGACTATGGCTACACCTTC. This sequence encodes CASNDGADYGYTF.

This clone has at least ten counts. The rearrangement links TRBV6-5 to TRBJ2-7, with D maybe TRBD2 (5 bases). The CDR3 covers 14 residues. The germline V gene encodes CDR1 MNHEY and CDR2 SVGAGI. Trimming removed 1 base at V and 3 bases at J, with 10 bases between. The CDR3 coding sequence is TGTGCCAGCAGTTACTACAGCGGATACTACGAGCAGTACTTC. It translates to CASSYYSGYYEQYF.

V usage is TRBV7-2 and J usage is TRBJ1-2; 7 bases are shared with TRBD1. Looked up from germline, CDR1 is SGHTA and CDR2 is FQGNSA. With 5 bases clipped from V and 2 bases from J, the junction kept 2 bases outside the gene matches. This CDR3 spans 13 amino acids. CDR3 amino acids: CASSLQGNYGYTF. In nucleotides, the CDR3 is TGTGCCAGCAGCCTACAGGGGAACTATGGCTACACCTTC.

This rearrangement joins TRBV5-1 to TRBJ2-3; TRBD1 aligns across 8 bases. The CDR3 has 14 amino acids. Germline CDR1 is SGHRS and CDR2 is YFSETQ. V trimming: 2 bases; J trimming: 3 bases; junction bases outside the gene matches: 2. Here the CDR3 DNA reads TGCGCCAGCAGCTTTCAGGGGGCAACAGATACGCAGTATTTT. Protein sequence: CASSFQGATDTQYF.

The rearrangement uses TRBV30 and TRBJ1-2; 8 bases are a match to TRBD1. Germline V gene data show CDR1 as GTSNPN and CDR2 as SVGIG (reference sequence). Trimming took 4 bases from V and 8 from J; bases not matched to a gene: 12. This CDR3 is 14 amino acids long. The CDR3: CAWNRDRLLRGYTF. DNA for the CDR3: TGTGCCTGGAATAGGGACAGGCTACTTAGAGGCTACACCTTC.

This chain connects TRBV7-8 to TRBJ1-1, with D possibly TRBD1 on 5 matching bases. The CDR3 extends over 17 amino acids. V was pared by 0 bases and J by 0 bases, with 14 bases between. Germline lookup yields CDR1 SGHVS and CDR2 FQNEAQ. CDR3 nucleotides: TGTGCCAGCAGCTTAGCCCCCCGGGGGAAAATGAACACTGAAGCTTTCTTT. As protein: CASSLAPRGKMNTEAFF.